The 14 T cell receptor beta chains reported below all come from one sample, sequenced in a study of cytomegalovirus exposure and HLA in healthy donors. TCRdb keeps only in-frame clones here, not all; method: immunoSEQ multiplex PCR. The data hold about 130,000 clones, with about nine tenths observed a single time. Sequences were obtained from PBMCs. The receptor set was obtained from a woman aged 18-29 years in good health and CMV-seronegative.

V usage is TRBV2 and J usage is TRBJ2-2; 9 bases align to TRBD2. This CDR3 is 15 amino acids long. Trimming removed 10 bases from V and 1 base from J; junction bases left unmatched: 7. Per the germline V gene, CDR1 is SNHLY and CDR2 is FYNNEI. In nucleotides, the CDR3 is TGTGCCATTCGGTTAGCGGGGGTGAACACCGGGGAGCTGTTTTTT. Translation gives CAIRLAGVNTGELFF.

This chain links TRBV7-9 with TRBJ2-7, with D possibly being TRBD2 (5 bases). Germline CDR1 reads SEHNR; CDR2 reads FQNEAQ (reference sequence). Between the trimmed V and J ends, which lost 5 bases and 7 bases, there was a span of 18 bases. The CDR3 is 14 amino acids. The CDR3 loop reads CASSQWTSTGEQYF. The CDR3 nucleotides are TGTGCCAGCAGCCAATGGACGTCGACGGGGGAGCAGTACTTC.

This chain connects TRBV30 to TRBJ2-5; D gene ambiguous. The germline CDR1 and CDR2 sequences are GTSNPN and SVGIG (reference sequence). CDR3 length: 12 amino acids. The V end lost 0 bases, the J end lost 5 bases, and 7 bases lay between the germline ends. CDR3 region: CAWSVTRETQYF. The CDR3 nucleotides are TGTGCCTGGAGTGTAACGCGGGAGACCCAGTACTTC.

V is TRBV11-3 and J is TRBJ2-5; D ambiguous. V lost 4 bases, J lost 2 bases, and 14 bases lay in between. Germline V gene data show CDR1 as SGHNT and CDR2 as YENEEA. This CDR3 spans 15 amino acids. The CDR3 DNA reads TGTGCCAGCAGCTCAAATCCCGGCGGACAAGAGACCCAGTACTTC. Protein product: CASSSNPGGQETQYF. Looking up the rest from reference TRBV11-3 and TRBJ2-5 gives the full variable domain: EAGVVQSPRYKIIEKKQPVAFWCNPISGHNTLYWYLQNLGQGPELLIRYENEEAVDDSQLPKDRFSAERLKGVDSTLKIQPAELGDSAVYLCASSSNPGGQETQYFGPGTRLLVL.

This sequence joins TRBV11-2 and TRBJ2-7, with 7 bases fitting TRBD2. The CDR3 length is 13 residues. Trimming at V came to 4 bases and at J to 6 bases, leaving 6 bases not matched to a gene. Germline V gives CDR1 SGHAT, CDR2 FQNNGV. CDR3 sequence: CASSWGGNGEQYF. The CDR3 bases are TGTGCCAGCAGCTGGGGGGGAAACGGCGAGCAGTACTTC.

This sequence joins TRBV23-1 and TRBJ2-7; 8 nucleotides line up with TRBD2. TRBV23-1 is flagged as an ORF with uncertain function. The V gene end was trimmed by 11 bases and the J gene end by 0 bases; junction bases not matched to a gene: 9. The CDR3 spans 14 residues. The CDR3 here is CAPGGCKSSYEQYF. The CDR3 nucleotides read TGCGCCCCGGGGGGGTGCAAGAGCTCCTACGAGCAGTACTTC.

This chain links TRBV29-1 with TRBJ1-1, with TRBD1 as a possible D gene (6 bases). Trimming pared 6 bases from V and 7 bases from J, leaving 9 bases between. The germline V gene has CDR1 SQVTM and CDR2 ANQGSEA. This CDR3 is 10 amino acids long. DNA for the CDR3: TGCAGCGTAAAGACAGGTGAAGCTTTCTTT. This translates into CSVKTGEAFF.

This clone was recorded a few times. V gene TRBV2 combines with J gene TRBJ2-7; D might be TRBD2 (5 bases). V lost 4 bases and J lost 3, with 7 bases in between. The CDR3 runs 12 residues. Per germline, CDR1 SNHLY and CDR2 FYNNEI. The CDR3 loop is CASSGLLYEQYF. CDR3 DNA: TGTGCCAGCAGTGGACTACTCTACGAGCAGTACTTC.

The J gene is TRBJ2-2, the V gene TRBV7-9; 15 bases map to TRBD2. The CDR3 loop spans 18 amino acids. V shed 5 bases, J shed 6 bases, and the junction held 10 bases outside the gene matches. The germline CDR1 and CDR2 sequences are SEHNR and FQNEAQ (reference sequence). DNA for the CDR3: TGTGCCAGCAGCCCAGGACTAGCGGGAGGGGCGTACCCCGGGGAGCTGTTTTTT. Amino acids: CASSPGLAGGAYPGELFF.

This sequence joins TRBV5-4 and TRBJ2-7; D might be TRBD1 (6 bases). The V end was cut by 4 bases, the J end by 6 bases, with 17 bases between. Germline lookup yields CDR1 SGHNT and CDR2 YYREEE (reference sequence). CDR3 size: 14 residues. The CDR3 here is CASSKDRPPGEQYF. The CDR3 DNA sequence: TGTGCCAGCAGCAAAGACAGGCCCCCTGGCGAGCAGTACTTC. Together with reference TRBV5-4 and TRBJ2-7, the CDR3 gives the full variable domain: ETGVTQSPTHLIKTRGQQVTLRCSSQSGHNTVSWYQQALGQGPQFIFQYYREEENGRGNFPPRFSGLQFPNYSSELNVNALELDDSALYLCASSKDRPPGEQYFGPGTRLTVT.

The V call is TRBV29-1, the J call TRBJ1-4; 7 bases line up with TRBD1. V was pared by 7 bases and J by 4 bases, with 6 bases of the junction left unmatched. This CDR3 is built from 13 residues. Germline V gives CDR1 SQVTM, CDR2 ANQGSEA. CDR3 protein: CSAVRGDNEKLFF. The CDR3, as DNA: TGCAGCGCCGTCAGGGGGGATAATGAAAAACTGTTTTTT.

This chain links TRBV7-8 with TRBJ1-5; 12 nucleotides line up with TRBD1. There are 15 residues in the CDR3. Losses at the gene ends were 5 bases for V and 9 bases for J; bases not matched to a gene: 8. Germline CDR1 reads SGHVS; CDR2 reads FQNEAQ. The DNA of the CDR3 is TGTGCCAGCAGCGAGGGTGGGACAGGGGGCAGGCCCCAGCATTTT. Translating it yields CASSEGGTGGRPQHF.

The chain uses TRBV9 and TRBJ1-1; D remains ambiguous. Trimming took off 2 bases at V and 6 bases at J, with 17 bases between the two ends. This CDR3 is built from 15 residues. Germline V gives CDR1 SGDLS, CDR2 YYNGEE. CDR3 amino acids: CASSVLQAGGAEAFF. DNA of the CDR3: TGTGCCAGCAGCGTCCTCCAGGCGGGCGGGGCTGAAGCTTTCTTT.

The genes are TRBV7-9 and TRBJ1-3, with a weak D call TRBD1 (6 bases). Germline CDR1 SEHNR, CDR2 FQNEAQ (reference sequence). Between the trimmed V and J ends, which lost 0 bases and 0 bases, there was a span of 15 bases. The length of the CDR3 is 18 residues. The CDR3 reads CASSLASLLDSSGNTIYF. The CDR3 region has the DNA TGTGCCAGCAGCTTAGCGAGTCTATTGGACAGCTCTGGAAACACCATATATTTT.